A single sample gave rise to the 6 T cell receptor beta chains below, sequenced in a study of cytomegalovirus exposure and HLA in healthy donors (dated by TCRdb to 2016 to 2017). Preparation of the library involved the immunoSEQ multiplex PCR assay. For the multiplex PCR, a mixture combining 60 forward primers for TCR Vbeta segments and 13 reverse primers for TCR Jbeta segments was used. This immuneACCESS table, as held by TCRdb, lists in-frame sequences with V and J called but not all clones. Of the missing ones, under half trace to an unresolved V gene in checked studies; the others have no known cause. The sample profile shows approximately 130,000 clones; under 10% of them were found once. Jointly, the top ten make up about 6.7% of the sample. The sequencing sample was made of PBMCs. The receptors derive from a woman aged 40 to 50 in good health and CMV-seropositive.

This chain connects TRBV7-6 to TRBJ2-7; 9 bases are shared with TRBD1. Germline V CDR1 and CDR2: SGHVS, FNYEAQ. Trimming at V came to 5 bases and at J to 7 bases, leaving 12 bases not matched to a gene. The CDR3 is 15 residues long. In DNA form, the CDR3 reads TGTGCCAGCAGCGATGGGACAGGGCCAACGGGTGAGCAGTACTTC. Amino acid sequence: CASSDGTGPTGEQYF.

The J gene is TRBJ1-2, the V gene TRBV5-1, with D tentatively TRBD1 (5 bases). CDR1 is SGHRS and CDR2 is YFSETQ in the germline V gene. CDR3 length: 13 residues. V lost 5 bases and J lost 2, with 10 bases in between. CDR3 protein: CASRTDRNYGYTF. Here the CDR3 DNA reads TGCGCCAGCAGGACCGACAGAAACTATGGCTACACCTTC.

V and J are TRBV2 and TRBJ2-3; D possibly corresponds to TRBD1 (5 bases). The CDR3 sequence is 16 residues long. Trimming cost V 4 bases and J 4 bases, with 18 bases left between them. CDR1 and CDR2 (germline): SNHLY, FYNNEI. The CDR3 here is CASSVVAGRTADTQYF. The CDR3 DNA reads TGTGCCAGCAGTGTCGTTGCAGGGCGTACGGCAGATACGCAGTATTTT.

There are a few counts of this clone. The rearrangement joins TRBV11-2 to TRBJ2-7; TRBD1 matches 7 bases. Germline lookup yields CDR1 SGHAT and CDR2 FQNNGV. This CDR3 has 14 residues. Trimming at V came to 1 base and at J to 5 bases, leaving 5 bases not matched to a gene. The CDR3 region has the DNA TGTGCCAGCAGCTTAGTACGGGACAGTGACGAGCAGTACTTC. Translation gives CASSLVRDSDEQYF.

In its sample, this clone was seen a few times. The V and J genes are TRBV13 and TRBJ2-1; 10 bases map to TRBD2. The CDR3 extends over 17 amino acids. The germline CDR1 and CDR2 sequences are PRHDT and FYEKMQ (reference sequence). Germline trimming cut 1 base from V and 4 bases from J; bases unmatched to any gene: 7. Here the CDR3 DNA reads TGTGCCAGCAGCTTAGCGGCTAGCGGGGGAATTTACAATGAGCAGTTCTTC. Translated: CASSLAASGGIYNEQFF.

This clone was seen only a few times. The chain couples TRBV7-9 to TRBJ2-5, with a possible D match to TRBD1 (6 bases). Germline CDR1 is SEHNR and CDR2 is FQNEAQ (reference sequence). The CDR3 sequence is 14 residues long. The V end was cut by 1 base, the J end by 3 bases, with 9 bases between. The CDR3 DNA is TGTGCCAGCAGCTTAGTTTCAGGGGAAGAGACCCAGTACTTC. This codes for CASSLVSGEETQYF.